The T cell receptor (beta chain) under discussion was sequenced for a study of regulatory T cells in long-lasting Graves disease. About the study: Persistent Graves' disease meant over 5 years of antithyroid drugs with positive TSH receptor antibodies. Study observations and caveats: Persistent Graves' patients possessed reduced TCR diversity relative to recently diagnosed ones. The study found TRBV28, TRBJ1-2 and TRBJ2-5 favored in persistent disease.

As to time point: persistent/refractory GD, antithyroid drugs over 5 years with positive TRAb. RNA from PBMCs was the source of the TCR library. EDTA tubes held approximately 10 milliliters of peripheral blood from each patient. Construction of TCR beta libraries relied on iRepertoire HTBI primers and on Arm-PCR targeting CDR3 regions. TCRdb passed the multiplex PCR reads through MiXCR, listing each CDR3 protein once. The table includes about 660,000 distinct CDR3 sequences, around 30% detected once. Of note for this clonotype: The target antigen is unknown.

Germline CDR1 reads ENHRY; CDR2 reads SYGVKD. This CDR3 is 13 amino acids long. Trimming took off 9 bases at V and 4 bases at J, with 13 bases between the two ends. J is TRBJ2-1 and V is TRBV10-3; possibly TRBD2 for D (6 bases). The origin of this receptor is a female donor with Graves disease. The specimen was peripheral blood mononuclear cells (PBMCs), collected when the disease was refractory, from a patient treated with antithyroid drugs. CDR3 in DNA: TGTGCCATACGGGAGCAACAGTACAATGAGCAGTTCTTC. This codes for CAIREQQYNEQFF.